This TCR beta chain was found in a study of blood T cells in healthy people across ages. Study results and caveats: The study could not conclusively compare naive and antigen-experienced cells, given its unsorted PBMCs.

Together with a sample-barcoded 5' primer, a J-beta primer mix was included in a second PCR lasting roughly 6 to 12 cycles. MiXCR, applied by TCRdb to the 5' RACE reads, yields one record per CDR3 protein. The profile shows almost 550,000 distinct CDR3 sequences, about 24% of them singletons. The CDR3 spans 13 residues. CDR1 and CDR2 from the germline V gene are LGHNA and YSLEER. Unmatched junction bases numbered 10, after V lost 2 bases and J lost 13 bases. Donors each provided 8 to 10 milliliters of peripheral blood. Turning to this clonotype: The antigen remains undetermined.

These data are also associated with another study on T cells of mothers and their children.

The material sequenced was blood. The source of this sequence is a boy younger than 18 in good health. V gene TRBV4-3 combines with J gene TRBJ1-1; 7 bases agree with TRBD1. The CDR3 nucleotides read TGCGCCAGCAGCCAAATCCAGGGGGGGACTTGTTTCTTT. Encoded protein: CASSQIQGGTCFF.